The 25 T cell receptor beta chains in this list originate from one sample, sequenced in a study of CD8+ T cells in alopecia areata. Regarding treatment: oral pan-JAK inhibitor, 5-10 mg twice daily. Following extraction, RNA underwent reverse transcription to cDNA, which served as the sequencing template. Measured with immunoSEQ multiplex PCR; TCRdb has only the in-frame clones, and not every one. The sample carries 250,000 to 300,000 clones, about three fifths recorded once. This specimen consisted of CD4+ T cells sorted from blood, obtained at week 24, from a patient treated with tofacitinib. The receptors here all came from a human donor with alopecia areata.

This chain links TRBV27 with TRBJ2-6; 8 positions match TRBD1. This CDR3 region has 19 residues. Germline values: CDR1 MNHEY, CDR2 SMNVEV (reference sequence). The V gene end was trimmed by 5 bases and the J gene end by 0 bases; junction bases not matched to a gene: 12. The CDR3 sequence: CASSTVRGTGDSGANVLTF. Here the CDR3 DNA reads TGTGCCAGCAGTACAGTCCGCGGGACAGGAGACTCTGGGGCCAACGTCCTGACTTTC.

The CDR3 loop reads CASSLVGSLNTEAFF. CDR3 coding DNA: TGTGCCAGCAGCTTAGTCGGCAGCCTGAACACTGAAGCTTTCTTT. The gene calls are TRBV11-2 and TRBJ1-1; D gene unclear. The V gene lost 1 base and the J gene lost 0 bases, with 9 bases spanning the gap. This CDR3 region has 15 residues. From germline, CDR1 is SGHAT and CDR2 FQNNGV. Filled out from reference TRBV11-2 and TRBJ1-1, the complete variable domain reads EAGVAQSPRYKIIEKRQSVAFWCNPISGHATLYWYQQILGQGPKLLIQFQNNGVVDDSQLPKDRFSAERLKGVDSTLKIQPAKLEDSAVYLCASSLVGSLNTEAFFGQGTRLTVV.

CDR3 amino acids: CASSVDRNNMNEQFF. For the CDR3, the DNA is TGTGCCAGCAGCGTGGACAGGAATAATATGAATGAGCAGTTCTTC. The V gene is TRBV7-9, the J gene TRBJ2-1; 7 bases map to TRBD1. CDR1 and CDR2 (germline): SEHNR, FQNEAQ (reference sequence). The trim removed 5 bases at V and 7 bases at J, leaving 11 bases unmatched. The CDR3 loop spans 15 amino acids.

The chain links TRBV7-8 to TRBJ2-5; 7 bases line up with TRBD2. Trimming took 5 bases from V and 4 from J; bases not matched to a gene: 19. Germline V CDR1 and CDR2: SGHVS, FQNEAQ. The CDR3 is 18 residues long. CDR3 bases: TGTGCCAGCAGCATCCCGGGGTTCGTCGGCGGGGGTCGAGAGACCCAGTACTTC. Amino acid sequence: CASSIPGFVGGGRETQYF. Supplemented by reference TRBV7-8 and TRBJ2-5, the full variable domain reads GAGVSQSPRYKVAKRGQDVALRCDPISGHVSLFWYQQALGQGPEFLTYFQNEAQLDKSGLPSDRFFAERPEGSVSTLKIQRTQQEDSAVYLCASSIPGFVGGGRETQYFGPGTRLLVL.

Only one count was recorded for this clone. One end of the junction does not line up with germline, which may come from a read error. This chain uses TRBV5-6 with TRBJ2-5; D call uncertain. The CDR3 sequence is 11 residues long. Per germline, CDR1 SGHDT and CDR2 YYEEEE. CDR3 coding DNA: TGTGCCAGCAACTTGGGGGAGACCCAGTACTTC. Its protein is CASNLGETQYF.

The CDR3 DNA is TGTGCCAGCAGTGTGGGGCAGGGGAACACTGAAGCTTTCTTT. Encoded protein: CASSVGQGNTEAFF. The chain uses TRBV25-1 and TRBJ1-1; perhaps TRBD1 as D (5 bases). Germline CDR1 is MGHDK and CDR2 is SYGVNS. The CDR3 contains 14 residues. Trimming took off 4 bases at V and 1 base at J, with 10 bases between the two ends.

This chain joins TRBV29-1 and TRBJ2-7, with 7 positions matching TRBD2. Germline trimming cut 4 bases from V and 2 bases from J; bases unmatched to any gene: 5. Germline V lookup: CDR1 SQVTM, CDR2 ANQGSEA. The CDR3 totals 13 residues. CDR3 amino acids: CSVGLAEPYEQYF. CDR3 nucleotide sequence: TGCAGCGTTGGTCTAGCGGAACCCTACGAGCAGTACTTC.

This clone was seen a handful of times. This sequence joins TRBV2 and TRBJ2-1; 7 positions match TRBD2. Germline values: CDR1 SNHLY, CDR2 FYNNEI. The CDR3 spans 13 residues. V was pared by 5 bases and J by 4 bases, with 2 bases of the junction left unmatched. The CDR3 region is CASSSGEYNEQFF. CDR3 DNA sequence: TGTGCCAGCAGTAGCGGGGAATACAATGAGCAGTTCTTC.

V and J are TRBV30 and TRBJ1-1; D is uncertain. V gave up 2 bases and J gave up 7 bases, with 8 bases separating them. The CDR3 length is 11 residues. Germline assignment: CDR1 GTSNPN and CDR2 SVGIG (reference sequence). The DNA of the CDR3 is TGTGCCTGGAGTCTATCCCTTGAAGCTTTCTTT. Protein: CAWSLSLEAFF.

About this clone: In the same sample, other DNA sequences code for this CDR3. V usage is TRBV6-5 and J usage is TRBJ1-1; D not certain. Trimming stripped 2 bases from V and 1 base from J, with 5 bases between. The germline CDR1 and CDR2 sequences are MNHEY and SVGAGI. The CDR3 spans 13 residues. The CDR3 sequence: CASSYGQNTEAFF. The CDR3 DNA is TGTGCCAGCAGTTACGGGCAGAACACTGAAGCTTTCTTT.

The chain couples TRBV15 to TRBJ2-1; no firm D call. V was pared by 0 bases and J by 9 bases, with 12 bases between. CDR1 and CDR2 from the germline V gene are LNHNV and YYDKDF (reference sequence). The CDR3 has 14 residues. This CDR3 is CATSRDLAIIEQFF. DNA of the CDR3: TGTGCCACCAGCAGAGATTTGGCAATTATTGAGCAGTTCTTC.

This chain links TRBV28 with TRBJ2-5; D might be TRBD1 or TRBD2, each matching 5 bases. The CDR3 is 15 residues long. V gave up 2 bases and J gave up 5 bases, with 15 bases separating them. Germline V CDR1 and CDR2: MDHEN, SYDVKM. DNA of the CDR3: TGTGCCAGCAGTTTAATGAGGGGCAGGCTTGAGACCCAGTACTTC. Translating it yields CASSLMRGRLETQYF.

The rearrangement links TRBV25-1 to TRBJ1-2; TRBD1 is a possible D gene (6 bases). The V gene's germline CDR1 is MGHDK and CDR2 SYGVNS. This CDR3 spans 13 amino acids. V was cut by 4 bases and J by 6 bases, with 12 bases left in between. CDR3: CASSVRGVDGYTF. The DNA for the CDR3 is TGTGCCAGCAGTGTCAGGGGAGTGGATGGCTACACCTTC.

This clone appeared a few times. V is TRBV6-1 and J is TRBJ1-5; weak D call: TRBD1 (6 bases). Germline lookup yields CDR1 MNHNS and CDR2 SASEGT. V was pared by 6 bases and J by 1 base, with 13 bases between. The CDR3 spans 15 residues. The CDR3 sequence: CASSRDKGSNQPQHF. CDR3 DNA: TGTGCCAGCAGCCGGGACAAGGGAAGCAATCAGCCCCAGCATTTT.

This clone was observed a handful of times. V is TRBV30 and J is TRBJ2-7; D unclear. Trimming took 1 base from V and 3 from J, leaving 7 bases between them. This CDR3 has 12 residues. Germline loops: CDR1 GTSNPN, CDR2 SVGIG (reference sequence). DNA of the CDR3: TGTGCCTGGAGTGCTGGGATCTACGAGCAGTACTTC. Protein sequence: CAWSAGIYEQYF.

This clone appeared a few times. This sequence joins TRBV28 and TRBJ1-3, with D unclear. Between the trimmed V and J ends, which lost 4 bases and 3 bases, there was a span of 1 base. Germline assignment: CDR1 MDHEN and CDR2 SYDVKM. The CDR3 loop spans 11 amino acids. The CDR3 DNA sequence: TGTGCCAGCAGTTATGGAAACACCATATATTTT. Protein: CASSYGNTIYF.

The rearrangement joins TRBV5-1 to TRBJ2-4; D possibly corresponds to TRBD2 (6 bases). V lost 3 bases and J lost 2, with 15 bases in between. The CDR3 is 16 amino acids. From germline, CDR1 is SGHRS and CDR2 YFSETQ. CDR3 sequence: CASSSVLGGTKNIQYF. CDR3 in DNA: TGCGCCAGCAGCTCGGTCCTGGGGGGTACCAAAAACATTCAGTACTTC.

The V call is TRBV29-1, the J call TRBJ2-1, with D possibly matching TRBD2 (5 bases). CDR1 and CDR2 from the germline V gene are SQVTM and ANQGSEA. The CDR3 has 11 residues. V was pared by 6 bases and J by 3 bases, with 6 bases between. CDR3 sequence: CSVEDYNEQFF. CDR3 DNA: TGCAGCGTGGAGGACTACAATGAGCAGTTCTTC.

The CDR3 DNA follows: TGTGCCAGCAGCTACCGGACGGGCAAAGAGACCCAGTACTTC. Protein sequence: CASSYRTGKETQYF. The chain couples TRBV5-4 to TRBJ2-5; D gene uncertain. Between the trimmed V and J ends, which lost 3 bases and 3 bases, there was a span of 12 bases. Germline-derived CDR1 and CDR2 are SGHNT and YYREEE (reference sequence). The CDR3 is 14 residues long.

The CDR3 loop is CASSGRYDQPQHF. CDR3 bases: TGTGCCAGCAGTGGCAGATACGATCAGCCCCAGCATTTT. V usage is TRBV2 and J usage is TRBJ1-5; unclear D gene. Between the trimmed V and J ends, which lost 4 bases and 5 bases, there was a span of 9 bases. Germline values: CDR1 SNHLY, CDR2 FYNNEI. This CDR3 has 13 amino acids.

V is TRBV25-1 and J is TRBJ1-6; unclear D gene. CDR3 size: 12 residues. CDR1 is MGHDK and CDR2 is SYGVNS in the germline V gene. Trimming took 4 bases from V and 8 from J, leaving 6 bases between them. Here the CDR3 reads CASSVVDSPLHF. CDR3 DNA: TGTGCCAGCAGTGTGGTTGATTCACCCCTCCACTTT.

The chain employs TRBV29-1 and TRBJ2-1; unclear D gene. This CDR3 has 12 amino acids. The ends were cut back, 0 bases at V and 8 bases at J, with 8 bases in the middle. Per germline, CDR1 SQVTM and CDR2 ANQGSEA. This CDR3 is CSVEENVDEQFF. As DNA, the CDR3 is TGCAGCGTTGAAGAGAACGTAGATGAGCAGTTCTTC.

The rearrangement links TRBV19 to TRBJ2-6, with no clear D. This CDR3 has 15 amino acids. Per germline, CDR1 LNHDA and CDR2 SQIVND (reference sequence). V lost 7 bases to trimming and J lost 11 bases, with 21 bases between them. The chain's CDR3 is CASNPVRGLHDVLTF. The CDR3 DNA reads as TGTGCCAGTAACCCAGTCAGAGGCCTGCACGACGTCCTGACTTTC.

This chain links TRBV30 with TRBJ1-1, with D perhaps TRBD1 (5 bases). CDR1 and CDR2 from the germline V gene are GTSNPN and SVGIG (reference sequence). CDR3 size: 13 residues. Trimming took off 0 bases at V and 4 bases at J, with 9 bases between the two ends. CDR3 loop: CAWSVQGATEAFF. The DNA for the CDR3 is TGTGCCTGGAGTGTACAAGGGGCCACTGAAGCTTTCTTT.

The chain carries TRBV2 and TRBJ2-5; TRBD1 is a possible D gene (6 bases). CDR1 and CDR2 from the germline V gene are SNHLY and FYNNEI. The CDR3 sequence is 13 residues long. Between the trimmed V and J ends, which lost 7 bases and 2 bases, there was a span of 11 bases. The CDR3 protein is CASIYRVQETQYF. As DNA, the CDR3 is TGTGCCAGCATTTACAGGGTACAAGAGACCCAGTACTTC.